Included here is one T cell receptor beta chain sequence, with context. RNA in amounts of roughly 0.45 to 1 ug was reverse transcribed with random hexamers. The method of amplification for TCR beta CDR3 was immunoSEQ multiplex PCR, covering 54 Vbeta and 13 Jbeta. Via MiXCR, TCRdb re-called the immunoSEQ multiplex PCR reads, giving one row per CDR3 protein. Among 120,000 to 150,000 distinct CDR3 sequences listed, roughly 96% were seen once. The data were taken from a study of CD8 T cells in Susac syndrome. The receptor comes from a human donor with multiple sclerosis. The material sequenced was CD4+ T cells from PBMCs.

In DNA, the CDR3 is TGTGCCAGCAGTGCTGACCCAGACGGTGGCTACACCTTC. Translating it yields CASSADPDGGYTF. This chain uses TRBV2 with TRBJ1-2, with D uncertain. The CDR3 contains 13 residues. The germline gives CDR1 SNHLY, CDR2 FYNNEI. V gave up 4 bases and J gave up 7 bases, with 13 bases separating them.